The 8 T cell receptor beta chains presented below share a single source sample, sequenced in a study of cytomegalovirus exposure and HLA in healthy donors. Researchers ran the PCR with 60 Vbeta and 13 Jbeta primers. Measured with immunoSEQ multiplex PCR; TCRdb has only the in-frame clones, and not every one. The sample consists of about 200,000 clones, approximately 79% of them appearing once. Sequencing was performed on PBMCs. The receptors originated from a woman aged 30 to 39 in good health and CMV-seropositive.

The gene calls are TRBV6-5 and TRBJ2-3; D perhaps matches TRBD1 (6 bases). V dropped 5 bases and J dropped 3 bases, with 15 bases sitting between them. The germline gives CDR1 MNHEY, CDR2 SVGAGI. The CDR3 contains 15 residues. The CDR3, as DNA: TGTGCCAGCAGTCTTCAACAGGGATATACAGATACGCAGTATTTT. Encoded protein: CASSLQQGYTDTQYF.

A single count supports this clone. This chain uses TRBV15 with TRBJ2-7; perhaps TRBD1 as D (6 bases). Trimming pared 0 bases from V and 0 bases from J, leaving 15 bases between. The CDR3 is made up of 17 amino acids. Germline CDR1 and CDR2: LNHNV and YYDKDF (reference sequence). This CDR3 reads CATSRDRAQGDSYEQYF. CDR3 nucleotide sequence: TGTGCCACCAGCAGAGATCGGGCACAGGGAGACTCCTACGAGCAGTACTTC.

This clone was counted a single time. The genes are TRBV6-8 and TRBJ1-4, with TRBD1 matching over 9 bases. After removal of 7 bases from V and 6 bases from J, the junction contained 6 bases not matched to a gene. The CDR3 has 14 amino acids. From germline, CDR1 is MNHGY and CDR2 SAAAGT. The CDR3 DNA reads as TGTGCCAGCACCGCGGGACAGGGCTATGAAAAACTGTTTTTT. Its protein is CASTAGQGYEKLFF.

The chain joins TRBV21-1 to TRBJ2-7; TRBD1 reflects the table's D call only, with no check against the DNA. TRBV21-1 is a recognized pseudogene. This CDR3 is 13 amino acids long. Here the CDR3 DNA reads TGTGCCTCGAGGACAGGGGGCTGCTACGAGCAGTACTTC. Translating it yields CASRTGGCYEQYF.

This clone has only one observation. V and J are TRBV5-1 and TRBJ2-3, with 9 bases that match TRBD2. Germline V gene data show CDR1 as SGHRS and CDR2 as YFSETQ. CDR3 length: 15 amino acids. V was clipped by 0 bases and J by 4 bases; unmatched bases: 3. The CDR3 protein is CASSLGLAAADTQYF. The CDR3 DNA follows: TGCGCCAGCAGCTTGGGACTAGCGGCGGCAGATACGCAGTATTTT.

The CDR3 protein is CASSQDSRQTDTQYF. In DNA form, the CDR3 reads TGCGCCAGCAGCCAAGATTCCAGACAAACAGATACGCAGTATTTT. The chain is built from TRBV4-3 and TRBJ2-3; D unclear. This CDR3 is 15 amino acids long. CDR1 is LGHNA and CDR2 is YSLEER in the germline V gene. Trimming took 0 bases from V and 3 from J, leaving 10 bases between them.

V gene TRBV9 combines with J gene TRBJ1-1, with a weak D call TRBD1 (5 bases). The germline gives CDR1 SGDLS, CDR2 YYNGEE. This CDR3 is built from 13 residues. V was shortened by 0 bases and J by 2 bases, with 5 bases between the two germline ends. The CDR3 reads CASSVGTNTEAFF. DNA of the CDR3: TGTGCCAGCAGCGTAGGGACAAACACTGAAGCTTTCTTT.

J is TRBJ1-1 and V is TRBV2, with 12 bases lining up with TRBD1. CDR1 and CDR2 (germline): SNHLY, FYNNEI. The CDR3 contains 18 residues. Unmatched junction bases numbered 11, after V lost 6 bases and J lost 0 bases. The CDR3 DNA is TGTGCCAGCAGGGGATGGGACAGGGGGCACAAAGTGAACACTGAAGCTTTCTTT. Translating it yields CASRGWDRGHKVNTEAFF.